This TCR beta chain originates from a study of T cells in Graves' hyperthyroidism and ophthalmopathy. The TCR beta CDR3 regions underwent amplification using RNA transcripts as the source. The HTBI primer set drove a first-round RT-PCR of the TCR CDR3. One entry per CDR3 protein, called by TCRdb with MiXCR from the multiplex PCR reads. The repertoire has under 400,000 distinct CDR3 sequences, roughly 25% of them found once; the top ten carry around four fifths. This clonotype was picked up a small number of times. The receptor comes from a man between 45 and 60 years old with Graves' hyperthyroidism. Source material: blood.

The DNA of the CDR3 is TGTGCCAGCAGCCTTACAGGGGCGGCTGGCGGGGAGCTGTTTTTT. It translates to CASSLTGAAGGELFF. The V call is TRBV7-8, the J call TRBJ2-2; TRBD1 agrees at 7 bases. The CDR3 is 15 residues long. Looked up from germline, CDR1 is SGHVS and CDR2 is FQNEAQ. V lost 5 bases, J lost 7 bases, and 10 bases stayed unmatched.